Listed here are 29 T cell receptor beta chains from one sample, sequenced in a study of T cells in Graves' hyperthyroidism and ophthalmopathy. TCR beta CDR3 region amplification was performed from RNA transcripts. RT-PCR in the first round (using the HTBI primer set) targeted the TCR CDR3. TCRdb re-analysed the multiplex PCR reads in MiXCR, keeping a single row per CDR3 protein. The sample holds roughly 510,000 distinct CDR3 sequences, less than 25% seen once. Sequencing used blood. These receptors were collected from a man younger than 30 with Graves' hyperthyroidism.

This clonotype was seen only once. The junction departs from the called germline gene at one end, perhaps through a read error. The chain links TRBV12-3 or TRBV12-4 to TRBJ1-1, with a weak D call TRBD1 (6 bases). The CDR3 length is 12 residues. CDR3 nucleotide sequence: TGTGCCGGCAGATATGGACAGACCGAAGCTTTCTTT. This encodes CAGRYGQTEAFF.

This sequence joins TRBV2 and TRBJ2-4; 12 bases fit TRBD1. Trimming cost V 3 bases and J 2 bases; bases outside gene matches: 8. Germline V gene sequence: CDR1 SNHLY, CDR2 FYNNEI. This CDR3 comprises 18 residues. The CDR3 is CASSDGTGGGVTKNIQYF. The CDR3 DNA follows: TGTGCCAGCAGTGACGGGACAGGGGGCGGAGTGACCAAAAACATTCAGTACTTC. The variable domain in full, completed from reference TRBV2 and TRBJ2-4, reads EPEVTQTPSHQVTQMGQEVILRCVPISNHLYFYWYRQILGQKVEFLVSFYNNEISEKSEIFDDQFSVERPDGSNFTLKIRSTKLEDSAMYFCASSDGTGGGVTKNIQYFGAGTRLSVL.

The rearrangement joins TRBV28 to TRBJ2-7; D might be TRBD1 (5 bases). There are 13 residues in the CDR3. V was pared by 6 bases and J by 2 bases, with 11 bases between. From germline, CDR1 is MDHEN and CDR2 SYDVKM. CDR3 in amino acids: CASRDSGTYEQYF. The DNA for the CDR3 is TGTGCCAGCAGAGACAGTGGCACCTACGAGCAGTACTTC.

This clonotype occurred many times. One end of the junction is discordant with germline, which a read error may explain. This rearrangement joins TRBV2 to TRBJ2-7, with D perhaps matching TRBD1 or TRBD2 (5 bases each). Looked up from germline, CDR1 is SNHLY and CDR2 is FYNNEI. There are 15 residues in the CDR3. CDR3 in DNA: TGTGCCAGCAGCGAAGAGGGGCTCCTGTCCTACGAGCAGTACTTC. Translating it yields CASSEEGLLSYEQYF.

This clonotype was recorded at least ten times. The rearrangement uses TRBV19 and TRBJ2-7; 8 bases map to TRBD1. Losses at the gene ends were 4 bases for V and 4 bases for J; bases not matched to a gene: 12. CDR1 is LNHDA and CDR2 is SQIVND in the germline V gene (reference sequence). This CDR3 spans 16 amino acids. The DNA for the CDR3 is TGTGCCAGTAGTACCAACTTGATGGGACAGGTGTACGAGCAGTACTTC. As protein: CASSTNLMGQVYEQYF.

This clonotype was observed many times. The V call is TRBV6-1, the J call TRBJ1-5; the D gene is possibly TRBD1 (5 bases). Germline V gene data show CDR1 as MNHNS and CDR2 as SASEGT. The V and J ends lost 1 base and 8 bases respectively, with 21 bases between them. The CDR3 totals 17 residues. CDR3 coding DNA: TGTGCCAGCAGTGAAGATTTTGCAGGGCCAGGGACGGAGCCCCAGCATTTT. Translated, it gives CASSEDFAGPGTEPQHF.

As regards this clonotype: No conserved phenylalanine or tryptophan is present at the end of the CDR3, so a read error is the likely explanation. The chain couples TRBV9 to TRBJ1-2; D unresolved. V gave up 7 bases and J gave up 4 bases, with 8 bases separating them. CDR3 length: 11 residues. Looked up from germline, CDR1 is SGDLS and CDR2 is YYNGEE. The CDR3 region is CASRGIYGYTL. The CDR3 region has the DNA TGTGCCAGCCGGGGAATCTATGGCTACACCTTA.

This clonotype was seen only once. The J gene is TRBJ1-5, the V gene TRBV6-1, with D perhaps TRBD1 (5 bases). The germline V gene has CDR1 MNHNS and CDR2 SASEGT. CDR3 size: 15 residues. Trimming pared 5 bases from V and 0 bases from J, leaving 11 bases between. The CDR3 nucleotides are TGTGCCAGCAGTCCCCTTGACAGTAGCAATCAGCCCCAGCATTTT. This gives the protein CASSPLDSSNQPQHF.

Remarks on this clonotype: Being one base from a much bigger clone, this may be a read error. The CDR3 sequence: CASSRRTVQETKYF. The CDR3 DNA follows: TGTGCCAGCAGCCGGAGAACAGTCCAAGAGACCAAGTACTTC. The rearrangement uses TRBV7-9 and TRBJ2-5; D call uncertain. This CDR3 is built from 14 residues. CDR1 and CDR2 (germline): SEHNR, FQNEAQ (reference sequence). The full variable domain, completed using reference TRBV7-9 and TRBJ2-5, is DTGVSQNPRHKITKRGQNVTFRCDPISEHNRLYWYRQTLGQGPEFLTYFQNEAQLEKSRLLSDRFSAERPKGSFSTLEIQRTEQGDSAMYLCASSRRTVQETKYFGPGTRLLVL.

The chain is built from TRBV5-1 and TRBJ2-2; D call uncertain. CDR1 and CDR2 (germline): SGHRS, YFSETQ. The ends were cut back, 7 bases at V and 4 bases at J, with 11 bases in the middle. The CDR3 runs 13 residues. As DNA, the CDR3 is TGCGCCAGCTTAAACGGCTTCACCGGGGAGCTGTTTTTT. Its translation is CASLNGFTGELFF.

CDR3 bases: TGTGCCAGCAGCTTAGCGGCGGGGTCCCATCAGCCCCAGCATTTT. Its translation: CASSLAAGSHQPQHF. The J gene is TRBJ1-5, the V gene TRBV7-8; D is ambiguous. The CDR3 runs to 15 residues. The V gene lost 0 bases and the J gene lost 5 bases, with 11 bases spanning the gap. Germline V lookup: CDR1 SGHVS, CDR2 FQNEAQ.

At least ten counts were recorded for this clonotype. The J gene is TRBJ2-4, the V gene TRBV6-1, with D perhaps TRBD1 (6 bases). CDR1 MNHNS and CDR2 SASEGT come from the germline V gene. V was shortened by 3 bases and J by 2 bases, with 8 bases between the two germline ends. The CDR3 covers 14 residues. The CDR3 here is CASSEWGPKNIQYF. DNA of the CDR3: TGTGCCAGCAGTGAGTGGGGGCCCAAAAACATTCAGTACTTC.

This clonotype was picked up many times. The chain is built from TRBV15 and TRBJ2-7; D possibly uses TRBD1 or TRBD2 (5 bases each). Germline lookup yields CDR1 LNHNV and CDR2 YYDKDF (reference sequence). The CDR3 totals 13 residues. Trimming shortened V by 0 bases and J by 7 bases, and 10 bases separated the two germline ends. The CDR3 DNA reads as TGTGCCACCAGCAGAGATCGTTGGGGGGAGCAGTACTTC. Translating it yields CATSRDRWGEQYF.

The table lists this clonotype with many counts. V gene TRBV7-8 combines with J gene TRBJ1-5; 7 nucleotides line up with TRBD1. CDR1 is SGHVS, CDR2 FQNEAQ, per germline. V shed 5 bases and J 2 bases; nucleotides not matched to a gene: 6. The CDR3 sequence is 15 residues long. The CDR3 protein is CASSLDRAGNQPQHF. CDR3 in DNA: TGTGCCAGCAGCCTAGACAGGGCTGGCAATCAGCCCCAGCATTTT.

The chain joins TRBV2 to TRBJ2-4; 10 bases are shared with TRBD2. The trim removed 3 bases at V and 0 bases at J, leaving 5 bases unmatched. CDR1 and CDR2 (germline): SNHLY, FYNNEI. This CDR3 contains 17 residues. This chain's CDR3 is CASSDSGGDLAKNIQYF. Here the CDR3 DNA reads TGTGCCAGCAGTGACAGCGGGGGGGATCTAGCCAAAAACATTCAGTACTTC.

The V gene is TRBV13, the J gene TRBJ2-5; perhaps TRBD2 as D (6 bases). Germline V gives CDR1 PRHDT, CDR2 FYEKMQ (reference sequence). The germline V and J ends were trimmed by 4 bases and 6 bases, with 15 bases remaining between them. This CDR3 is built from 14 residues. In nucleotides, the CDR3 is TGTGCCAGCAGCTCCCTAAGGGGAGGAAAGACCCAGTACTTC. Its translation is CASSSLRGGKTQYF.

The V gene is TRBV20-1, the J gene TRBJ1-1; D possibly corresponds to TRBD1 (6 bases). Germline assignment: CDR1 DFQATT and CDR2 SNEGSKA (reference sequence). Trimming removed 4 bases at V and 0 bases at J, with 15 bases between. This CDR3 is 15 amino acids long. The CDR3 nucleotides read TGCAGTGCTAATAATCGACAGGCTATGAACACTGAAGCTTTCTTT. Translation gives CSANNRQAMNTEAFF.

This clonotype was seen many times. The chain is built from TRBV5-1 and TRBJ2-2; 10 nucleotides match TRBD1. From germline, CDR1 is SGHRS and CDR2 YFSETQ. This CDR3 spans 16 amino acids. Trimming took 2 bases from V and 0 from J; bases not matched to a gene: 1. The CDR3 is CASSFGQGANTGELFF. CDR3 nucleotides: TGCGCCAGCAGCTTTGGACAGGGGGCGAACACCGGGGAGCTGTTTTTT.

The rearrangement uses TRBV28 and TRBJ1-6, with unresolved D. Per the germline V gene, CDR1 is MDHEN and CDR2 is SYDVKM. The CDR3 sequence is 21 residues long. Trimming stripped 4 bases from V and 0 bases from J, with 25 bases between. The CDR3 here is CASSSFQDAWFRSSYNSPLHF. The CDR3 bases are TGTGCCAGCAGTTCCTTTCAGGACGCCTGGTTTCGTAGCTCCTATAATTCACCCCTCCACTTT.

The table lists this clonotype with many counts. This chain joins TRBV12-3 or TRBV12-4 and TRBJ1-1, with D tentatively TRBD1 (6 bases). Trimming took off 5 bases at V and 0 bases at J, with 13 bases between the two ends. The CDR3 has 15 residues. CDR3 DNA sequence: TGTGCCAGCAGTGGGAGGACAGCGATGAACACTGAAGCTTTCTTT. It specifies CASSGRTAMNTEAFF.

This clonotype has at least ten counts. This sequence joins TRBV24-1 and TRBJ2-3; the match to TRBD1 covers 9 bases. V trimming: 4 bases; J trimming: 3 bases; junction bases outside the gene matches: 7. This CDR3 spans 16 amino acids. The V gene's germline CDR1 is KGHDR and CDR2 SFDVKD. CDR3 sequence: CATSDSGQGKTDTQYF. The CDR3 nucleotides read TGTGCCACCAGTGACAGCGGACAGGGGAAGACAGATACGCAGTATTTT.

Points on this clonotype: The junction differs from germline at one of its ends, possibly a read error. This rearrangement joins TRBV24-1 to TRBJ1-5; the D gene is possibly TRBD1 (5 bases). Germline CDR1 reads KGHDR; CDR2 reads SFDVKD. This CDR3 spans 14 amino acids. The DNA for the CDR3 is TGTGCCGCCAGTGGGGGGACGGTTAATCAGCCCCAGCATTTT. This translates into CAASGGTVNQPQHF.

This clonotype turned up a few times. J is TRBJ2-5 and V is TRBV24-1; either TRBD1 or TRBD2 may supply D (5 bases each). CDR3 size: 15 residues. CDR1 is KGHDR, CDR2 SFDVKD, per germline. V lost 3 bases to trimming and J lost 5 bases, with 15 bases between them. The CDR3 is CATSDQDGAAETQYF. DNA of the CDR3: TGTGCCACCAGTGATCAAGACGGGGCAGCGGAGACCCAGTACTTC.

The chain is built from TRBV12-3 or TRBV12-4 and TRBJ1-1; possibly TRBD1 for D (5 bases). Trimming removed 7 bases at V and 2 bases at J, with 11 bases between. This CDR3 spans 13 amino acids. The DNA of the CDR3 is TGTGCCAGCACCCAGGGACGAAACACTGAAGCTTTCTTT. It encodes CASTQGRNTEAFF.

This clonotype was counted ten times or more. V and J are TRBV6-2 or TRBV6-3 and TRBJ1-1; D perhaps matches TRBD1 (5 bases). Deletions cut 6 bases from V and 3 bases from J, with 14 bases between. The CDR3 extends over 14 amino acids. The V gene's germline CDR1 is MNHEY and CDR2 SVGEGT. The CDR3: CASSAQGPDTEAFF. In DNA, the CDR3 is TGTGCCAGCAGCGCCCAGGGCCCCGACACTGAAGCTTTCTTT.

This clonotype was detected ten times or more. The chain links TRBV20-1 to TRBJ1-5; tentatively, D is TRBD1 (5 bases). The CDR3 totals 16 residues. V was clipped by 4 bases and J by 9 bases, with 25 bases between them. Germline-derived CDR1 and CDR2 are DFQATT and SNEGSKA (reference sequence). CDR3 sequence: CSATGGGDRGLRPQHF. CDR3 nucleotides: TGCAGTGCTACTGGGGGGGGGGACCGAGGACTTAGGCCCCAGCATTTT.

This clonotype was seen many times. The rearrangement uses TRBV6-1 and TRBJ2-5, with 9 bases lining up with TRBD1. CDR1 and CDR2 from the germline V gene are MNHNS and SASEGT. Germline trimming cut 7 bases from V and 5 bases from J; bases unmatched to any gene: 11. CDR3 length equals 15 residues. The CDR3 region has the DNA TGTGCCAGCACCGATAGTCGGGACAGGGAGGAGACCCAGTACTTC. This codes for CASTDSRDREETQYF.

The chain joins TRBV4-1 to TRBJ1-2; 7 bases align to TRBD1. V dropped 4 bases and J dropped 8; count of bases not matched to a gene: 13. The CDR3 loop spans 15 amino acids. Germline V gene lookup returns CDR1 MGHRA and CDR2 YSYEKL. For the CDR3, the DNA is TGCGCCAGCAGCCCAAAGCCCCCGGACAGGTGGGGCTACACCTTC. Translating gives CASSPKPPDRWGYTF.

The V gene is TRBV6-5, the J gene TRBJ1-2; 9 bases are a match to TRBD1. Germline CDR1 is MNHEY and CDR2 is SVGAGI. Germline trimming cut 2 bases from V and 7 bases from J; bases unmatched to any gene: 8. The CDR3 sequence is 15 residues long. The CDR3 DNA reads TGTGCCAGCAGTTACGCGGGACAGGGAAGAGGTGGCTACACCTTC. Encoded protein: CASSYAGQGRGGYTF.